These T cell receptor beta chains were read from a single sample in a study of Ad26.COV2.S vaccination and SARS-CoV-2 variants. Generated by immunoSEQ multiplex PCR, the TCRdb table keeps only in-frame clones and is missing some. The table records roughly 380,000 clones, roughly 81% of them present only once. The sample consisted of peripheral blood, taken in a trial of Ad26.COV2.S vaccine versus placebo. The receptor source for this set is a person between 18 and 60 years old who received the Ad26.COV2.S COVID-19 vaccine or a placebo. Each CDR3 is given with its conserved first and last residue. A D gene is named only where the DNA matches it firmly. Size tells how often a clone was seen (once, few, many) or the class of an expanded clone, and some rows leave it out.

d_gene	j_gene	abundance	v_gene	CDR3nt	CDR3aa
-	TRBJ2-3	-	TRBV5-1	TGCGCCAGCAGCTTGGAGGCAGGCGGCGCCACAGATACGCAGTATTTT	CASSLEAGGATDTQYF
TRBD1	TRBJ1-5	-	TRBV5-1	TGCGCCAGCAGCTTGGGGTCAGGGGGCGATCAGCCCCAGCATTTT	CASSLGSGGDQPQHF
-	TRBJ1-5	-	TRBV7-8	TGTGCCAGCAGCTTAGCGGGGGGCGGTAGCAATCAGCCCCAGCATTTT	CASSLAGGGSNQPQHF
TRBD1	TRBJ1-1	-	TRBV3-1/TRBV3-2	TGTGCCAGCAGCCTTAATCCGGGACAGGGGGTCACTGAAGCTTTCTTT	CASSLNPGQGVTEAFF
TRBD1	TRBJ2-5	once	TRBV30	TGTGCCTGGAGTCGAGGACAGGAAGAGACCCAGTACTTC	CAWSRGQEETQYF
-	TRBJ2-7	-	TRBV21-1	TGTGCCAGCAGCAAAGTCGACGGACAGGTCGCCAGGGGGGACGAGCAGTACTTC	CASSKVDGQVARGDEQYF
TRBD2	TRBJ2-3	-	TRBV5-1	TGCGCCAGCATCGGAGCGGGGGGCCGCACAGATACGCAGTATTTT	CASIGAGGRTDTQYF
-	TRBJ2-7	-	TRBV15	TGTGCCACCAGCAGCACGCCGGGACAAGGGTCCTACGAGCAGTACTTC	CATSSTPGQGSYEQYF
-	TRBJ2-1	-	TRBV7-2	TGTGCCAGCAGCCTGGGAAAGAGCTCCTACAATGAGCAGTTCTTC	CASSLGKSSYNEQFF
TRBD2	TRBJ2-1	-	TRBV6-4	TGTGCCAGCAGTCCGACTAGCGGGAGTCGGAATGAGCAGTTCTTC	CASSPTSGSRNEQFF
TRBD1	TRBJ1-2	many	TRBV10-3	TGTGCCATCAGTCCGTCAAAGACGGGACAGGGGGCATATGGCTACACCTTC	CAISPSKTGQGAYGYTF
-	TRBJ2-2	-	TRBV20-1	TGCAGTGCTAGTACGGTCAACACCGGGGAGCTGTTTTTT	CSASTVNTGELFF
-	TRBJ2-7	-	TRBV10-1	TGCGCCAGTGAGTACGAGCAGTACTTC	CASEYEQYF
-	TRBJ2-7	-	TRBV30	TGTGCCTGGGACAGCGACTCCTACGAGCAGTACTTC	CAWDSDSYEQYF
-	TRBJ2-2	once	TRBV2	TGTGCCAGCAGTGGCCCAGAAAACACCGGGGAGCTGTTTTTT	CASSGPENTGELFF
TRBD1	TRBJ1-1	-	TRBV6-5	TGTGCCAGCAGTACAGGGGGCGCGGGGAACACTGAAGCTTTCTTT	CASSTGGAGNTEAFF
TRBD2	TRBJ2-1	-	TRBV30	TGTGCCTGGACTGTGGGGGGGAACAATGAGCAGTTCTTC	CAWTVGGNNEQFF
-	TRBJ2-1	-	TRBV11-2	TGTGCCAGCAGCCAGATCACAGGTGCCCTCTCCTACAATGAGCAGTTCTTC	CASSQITGALSYNEQFF
-	TRBJ2-7	-	TRBV29-1	TGCAGCGTTGCACTCAGGGGATGGTACGAGCAGTACTTC	CSVALRGWYEQYF
-	TRBJ2-2	many	TRBV25-1	TGTGCCAGCAGTGAATTCCTGAAAGACACCGGGGAGCTGTTTTTT	CASSEFLKDTGELFF
-	TRBJ1-6	-	TRBV6-1	TGTGCCAGCAGTGAATGGGAACAGTCACCCCTCCACTTT	CASSEWEQSPLHF
-	TRBJ2-2	-	TRBV29-1	TGCAGCGTTGAAGAACGTAACGGGGAGCTGTTTTTT	CSVEERNGELFF
-	TRBJ1-2	-	TRBV18	TGTGCCAGCTCACCACGGGGGGGACCCTTGGATGGCTACACCTTC	CASSPRGGPLDGYTF
-	TRBJ2-7	-	TRBV6-5	TGTGCCAGCAGTTACAAGGGGAGCTCCTACGAGCAGTACTTC	CASSYKGSSYEQYF
-	TRBJ1-2	-	TRBV11-2	TGTGCCAGCAGCTCGCCCCGTCGCAGCAACTATGGCTACACCTTC	CASSSPRRSNYGYTF
TRBD1	TRBJ1-1	-	TRBV5-1	TGCGCCAGCAGCCAGGGACAGGGGTACACTGAAGCTTTCTTT	CASSQGQGYTEAFF
-	TRBJ2-3	-	TRBV5-4	TGTGCCAGCAGCTTGGAGGGGACATTAAGCACAGATACGCAGTATTTT	CASSLEGTLSTDTQYF
-	TRBJ2-3	-	TRBV18	TGTGCCAGCTCACCACCCGGGGACCTACATACGCAGTATTTT	CASSPPGDLHTQYF
-	TRBJ2-1	-	TRBV27	TGTGCCAGCAGCTCGGGGTTCAAATCTTACAATGAGCAGTTCTTC	CASSSGFKSYNEQFF
-	TRBJ2-5	-	TRBV5-8	TGTGCCAGCAGCAGGACGACAGTACCCCAAGAGACCCAGTACTTC	CASSRTTVPQETQYF
-	TRBJ1-5	-	TRBV3-1/TRBV3-2	TGTGCCAGCAGCCAACAATCGAGGGGTGACAGAAATTATAGCAATCAGCCCCAGCATTTT	CASSQQSRGDRNYSNQPQHF
TRBD1	TRBJ1-3	once	TRBV7-2	TGTGCCAGCAGCTTAGCCGGGACAGGCTCTGGAAACACCATATATTTT	CASSLAGTGSGNTIYF
-	TRBJ2-5	-	TRBV6-5	TGTGCCAGCAGTTACTCAGGGTATCAAGAGACCCAGTACTTC	CASSYSGYQETQYF
TRBD1	TRBJ2-7	-	TRBV5-1	TGCGCCAGCAGCTGGGACAGGGCTCGAGAGCAGTACTTC	CASSWDRAREQYF
TRBD1	TRBJ1-1	-	TRBV12-3/TRBV12-4	TGTGCCAGCAGTTTTAGGACAGGGTTCGCGGCTTTCTTT	CASSFRTGFAAFF
-	TRBJ2-2	-	TRBV27	TGTGCCAGCAGTTTGGCCCAGGGCAGCAGCGGGGAGCTGTTTTTT	CASSLAQGSSGELFF
-	TRBJ1-3	-	TRBV3-1/TRBV3-2	TGTGCCAGCAGCCAAGACGACAGACGAAACACCATATATTTT	CASSQDDRRNTIYF
-	TRBJ2-1	-	TRBV5-1	TGCGCCAGCACCCTGGGGGGGCCCAATGAGCAGTTCTTC	CASTLGGPNEQFF
-	TRBJ1-1	-	TRBV4-3	TGCGCCAGCAGCCAAGCAGCTGATCGGAACACTGAAGCTTTCTTT	CASSQAADRNTEAFF